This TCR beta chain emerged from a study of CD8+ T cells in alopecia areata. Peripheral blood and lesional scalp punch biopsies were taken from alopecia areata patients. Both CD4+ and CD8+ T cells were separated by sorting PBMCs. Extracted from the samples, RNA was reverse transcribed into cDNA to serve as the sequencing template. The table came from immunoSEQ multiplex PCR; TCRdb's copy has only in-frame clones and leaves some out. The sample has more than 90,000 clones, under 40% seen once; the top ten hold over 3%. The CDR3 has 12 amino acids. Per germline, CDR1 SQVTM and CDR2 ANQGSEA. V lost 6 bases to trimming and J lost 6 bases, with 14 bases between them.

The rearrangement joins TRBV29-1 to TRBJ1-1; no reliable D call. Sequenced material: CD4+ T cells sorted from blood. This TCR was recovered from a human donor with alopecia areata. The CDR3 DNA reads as TGCAGCGTCCGAGACCAGGCGGCTGAAGCTTTCTTT. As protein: CSVRDQAAEAFF.